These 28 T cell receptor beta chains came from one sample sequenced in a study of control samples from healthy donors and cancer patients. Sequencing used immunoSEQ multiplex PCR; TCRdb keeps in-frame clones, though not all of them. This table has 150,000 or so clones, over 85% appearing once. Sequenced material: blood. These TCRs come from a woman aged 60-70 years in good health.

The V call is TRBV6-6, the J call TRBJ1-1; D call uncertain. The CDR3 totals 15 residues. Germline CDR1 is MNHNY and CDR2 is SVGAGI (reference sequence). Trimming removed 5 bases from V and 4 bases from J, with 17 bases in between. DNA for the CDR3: TGTGCCAGCAGTCGAACCCTTGATGCGGGCACTGAAGCTTTCTTT. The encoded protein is CASSRTLDAGTEAFF.

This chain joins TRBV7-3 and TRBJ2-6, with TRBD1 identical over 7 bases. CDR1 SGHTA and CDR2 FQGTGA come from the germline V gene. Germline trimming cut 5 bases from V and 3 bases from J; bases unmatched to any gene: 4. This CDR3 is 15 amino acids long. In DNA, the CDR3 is TGTGCCAGCAGCCGCAACAGGGGTGGGGCCAACGTCCTGACTTTC. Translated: CASSRNRGGANVLTF.

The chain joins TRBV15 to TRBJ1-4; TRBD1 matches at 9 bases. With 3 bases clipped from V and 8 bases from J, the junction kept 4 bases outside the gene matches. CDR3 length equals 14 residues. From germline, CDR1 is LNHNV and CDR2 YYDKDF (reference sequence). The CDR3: CATSRDRGAEKLFF. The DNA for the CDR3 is TGTGCCACCAGCAGGGACAGGGGAGCGGAAAAACTGTTTTTT. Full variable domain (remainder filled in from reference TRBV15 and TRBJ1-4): DAMVIQNPRYQVTQFGKPVTLSCSQTLNHNVMYWYQQKSSQAPKLLFHYYDKDFNNEADTPDNFQSRRPNTSFCFLDIRSPGLGDTAMYLCATSRDRGAEKLFFGSGTQLSVL.

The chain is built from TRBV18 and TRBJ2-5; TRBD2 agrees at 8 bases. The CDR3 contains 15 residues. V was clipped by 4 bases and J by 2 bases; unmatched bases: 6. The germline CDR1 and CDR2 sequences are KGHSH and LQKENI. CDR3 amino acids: CASSLSSGHQETQYF. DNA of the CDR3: TGTGCCAGCTCACTTTCTAGCGGGCATCAAGAGACCCAGTACTTC.

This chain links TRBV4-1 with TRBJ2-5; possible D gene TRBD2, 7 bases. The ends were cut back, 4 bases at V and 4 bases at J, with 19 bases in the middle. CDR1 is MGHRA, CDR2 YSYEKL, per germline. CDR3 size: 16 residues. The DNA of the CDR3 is TGCGCCAGCAGCCCAGATGGGGGGGCAGTGGGAGAGACCCAGTACTTC. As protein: CASSPDGGAVGETQYF.

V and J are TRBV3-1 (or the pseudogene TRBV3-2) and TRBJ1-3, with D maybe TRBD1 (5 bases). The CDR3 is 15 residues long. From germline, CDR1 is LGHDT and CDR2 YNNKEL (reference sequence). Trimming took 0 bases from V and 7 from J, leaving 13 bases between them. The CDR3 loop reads CASSQDLVEGNTIYF. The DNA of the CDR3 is TGTGCCAGCAGCCAAGATTTGGTAGAGGGGAACACCATATATTTT.

The CDR3 DNA follows: TGCAGTGCTAGTCCAAATCGGGTGGATACGCAGTATTTT. Its protein is CSASPNRVDTQYF. The chain combines TRBV20-1 with TRBJ2-3; no firm D call. Looked up from germline, CDR1 is DFQATT and CDR2 is SNEGSKA (reference sequence). CDR3 length: 13 amino acids. Trimming shortened V by 3 bases and J by 6 bases, and 13 bases separated the two germline ends.

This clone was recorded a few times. The chain's CDR3 is CASSLGASNNSPLHF. CDR3 coding DNA: TGTGCCAGCAGTCTTGGGGCATCCAATAATTCACCCCTCCACTTT. The rearrangement links TRBV27 to TRBJ1-6; possible D gene TRBD1, 5 bases. V shed 5 bases and J shed 5 bases, with 13 bases lying between them. CDR1 and CDR2 (germline): MNHEY, SMNVEV (reference sequence). The CDR3 contains 15 residues.

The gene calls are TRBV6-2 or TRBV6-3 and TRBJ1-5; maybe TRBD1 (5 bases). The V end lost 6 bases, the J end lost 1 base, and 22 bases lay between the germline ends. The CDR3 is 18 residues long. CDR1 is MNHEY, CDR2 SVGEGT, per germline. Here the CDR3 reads CASSPQGPGRRSNQPQHF. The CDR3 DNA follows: TGTGCCAGCAGCCCCCAAGGCCCGGGGCGGAGGAGCAATCAGCCCCAGCATTTT.

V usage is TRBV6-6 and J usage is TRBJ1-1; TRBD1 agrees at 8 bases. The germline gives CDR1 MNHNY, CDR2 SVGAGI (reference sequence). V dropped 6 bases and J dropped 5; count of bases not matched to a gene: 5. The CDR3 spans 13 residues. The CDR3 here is CASSRQGRTEAFF. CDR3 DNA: TGTGCCAGCAGCCGACAGGGGAGAACTGAAGCTTTCTTT.

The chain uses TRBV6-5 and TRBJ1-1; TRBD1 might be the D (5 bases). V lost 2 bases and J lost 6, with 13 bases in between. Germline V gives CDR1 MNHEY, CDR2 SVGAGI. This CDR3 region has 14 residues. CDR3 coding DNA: TGTGCCAGCAGTTACAACGGGTGGGGGTCTGAAGCTTTCTTT. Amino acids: CASSYNGWGSEAFF.

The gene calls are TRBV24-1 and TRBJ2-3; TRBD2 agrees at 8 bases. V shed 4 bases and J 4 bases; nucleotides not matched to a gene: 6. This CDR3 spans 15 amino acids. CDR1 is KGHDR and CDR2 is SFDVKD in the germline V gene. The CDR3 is CATSDPRGGPDTQYF. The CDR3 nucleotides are TGTGCCACCAGTGACCCCCGGGGGGGCCCAGATACGCAGTATTTT.

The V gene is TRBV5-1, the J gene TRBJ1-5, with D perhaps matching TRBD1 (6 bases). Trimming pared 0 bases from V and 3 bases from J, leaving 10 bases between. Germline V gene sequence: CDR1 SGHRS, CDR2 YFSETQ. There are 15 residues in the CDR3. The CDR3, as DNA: TGCGCCAGCAGCTTGGGACAGGTAGACAATCAGCCCCAGCATTTT. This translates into CASSLGQVDNQPQHF.

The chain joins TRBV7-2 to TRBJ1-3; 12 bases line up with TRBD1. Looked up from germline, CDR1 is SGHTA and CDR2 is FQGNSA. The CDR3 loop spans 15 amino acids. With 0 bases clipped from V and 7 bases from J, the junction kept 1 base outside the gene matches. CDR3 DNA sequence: TGTGCCAGCAGCTTAGCGGGGACAGGGGGCAACACCATATATTTT. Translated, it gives CASSLAGTGGNTIYF.

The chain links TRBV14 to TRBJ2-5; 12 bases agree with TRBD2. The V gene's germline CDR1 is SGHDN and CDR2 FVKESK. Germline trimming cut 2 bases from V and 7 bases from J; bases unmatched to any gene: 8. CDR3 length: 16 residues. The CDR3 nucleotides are TGTGCCAGCAGCCAATTAACTAGCGGGGGGCGTCGGACCCAGTACTTC. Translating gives CASSQLTSGGRRTQYF.

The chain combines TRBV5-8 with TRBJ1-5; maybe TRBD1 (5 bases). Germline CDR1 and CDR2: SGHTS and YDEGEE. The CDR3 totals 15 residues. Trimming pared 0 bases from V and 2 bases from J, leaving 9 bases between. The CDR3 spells CASSLAGGGNQPQHF. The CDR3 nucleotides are TGTGCCAGCAGCTTGGCCGGGGGTGGCAATCAGCCCCAGCATTTT.

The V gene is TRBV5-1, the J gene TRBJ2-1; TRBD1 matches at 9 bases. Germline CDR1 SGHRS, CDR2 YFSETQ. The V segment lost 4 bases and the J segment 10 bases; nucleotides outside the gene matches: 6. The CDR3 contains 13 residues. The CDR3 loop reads CASSRQGDGEQFF. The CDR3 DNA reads TGCGCCAGCAGCCGACAGGGGGATGGAGAGCAGTTCTTC.

The CDR3 reads CASAGGPGTDTQYF. CDR3 bases: TGTGCCAGTGCGGGGGGGCCGGGCACAGATACGCAGTATTTT. This chain joins TRBV19 and TRBJ2-3; TRBD2 agrees at 9 bases. This CDR3 region has 14 residues. Looked up from germline, CDR1 is LNHDA and CDR2 is SQIVND (reference sequence). J gave up 1 base and V 8 bases, and 4 bases lay outside the gene matches.

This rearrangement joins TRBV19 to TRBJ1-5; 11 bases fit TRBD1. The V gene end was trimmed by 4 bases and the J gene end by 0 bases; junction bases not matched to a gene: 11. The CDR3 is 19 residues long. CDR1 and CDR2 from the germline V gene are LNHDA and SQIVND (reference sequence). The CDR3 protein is CASSRPPDRGLSSNQPQHF. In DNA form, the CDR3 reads TGTGCCAGTAGTAGACCCCCGGACAGGGGGCTTTCTAGCAATCAGCCCCAGCATTTT.

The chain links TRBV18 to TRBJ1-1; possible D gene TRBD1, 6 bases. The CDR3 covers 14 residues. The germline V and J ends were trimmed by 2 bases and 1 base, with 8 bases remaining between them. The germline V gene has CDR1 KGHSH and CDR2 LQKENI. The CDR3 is CASSPKGGNTEAFF. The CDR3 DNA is TGTGCCAGCTCACCAAAGGGGGGGAACACTGAAGCTTTCTTT. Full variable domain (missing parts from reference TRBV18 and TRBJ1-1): NAGVMQNPRHLVRRRGQEARLRCSPMKGHSHVYWYRQLPEEGLKFMVYLQKENIIDESGMPKERFSAEFPKEGPSILRIQQVVRGDSAAYFCASSPKGGNTEAFFGQGTRLTVV.

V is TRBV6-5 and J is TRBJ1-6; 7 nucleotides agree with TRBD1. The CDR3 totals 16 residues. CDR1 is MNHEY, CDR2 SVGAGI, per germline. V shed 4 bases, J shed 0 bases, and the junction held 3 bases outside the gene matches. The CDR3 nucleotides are TGTGCCAGCAGTTGGGACAGCAGCTCCTATAATTCACCCCTCCACTTT. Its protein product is CASSWDSSSYNSPLHF.

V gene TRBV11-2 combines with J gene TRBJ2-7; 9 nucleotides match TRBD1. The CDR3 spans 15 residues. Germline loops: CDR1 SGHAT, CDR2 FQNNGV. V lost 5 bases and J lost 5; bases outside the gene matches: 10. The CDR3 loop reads CASSQTGQGRDEQYF. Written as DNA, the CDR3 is TGTGCCAGCAGCCAAACAGGACAGGGGCGCGACGAGCAGTACTTC.

CDR3 nucleotide sequence: TGTGCCTGTCCGGGGATAGGAAACACTGAAGCTTTCTTT. This translates into CACPGIGNTEAFF. The chain links TRBV30 to TRBJ1-1; D call uncertain. CDR3 length equals 13 residues. In germline, CDR1 is GTSNPN, CDR2 SVGIG (reference sequence). V was cut by 6 bases and J by 2 bases, with 13 bases left in between.

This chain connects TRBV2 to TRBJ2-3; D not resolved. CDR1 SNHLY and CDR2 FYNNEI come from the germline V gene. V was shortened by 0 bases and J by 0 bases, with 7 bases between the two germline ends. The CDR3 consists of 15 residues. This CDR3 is CASSEAGSSTDTQYF. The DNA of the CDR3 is TGTGCCAGCAGTGAAGCGGGGTCTAGCACAGATACGCAGTATTTT.

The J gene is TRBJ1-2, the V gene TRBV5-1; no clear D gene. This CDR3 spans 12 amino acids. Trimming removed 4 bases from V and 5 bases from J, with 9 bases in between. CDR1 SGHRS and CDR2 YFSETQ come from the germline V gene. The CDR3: CASSPNQYGYTF. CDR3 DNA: TGCGCCAGCAGCCCGAACCAATATGGCTACACCTTC.

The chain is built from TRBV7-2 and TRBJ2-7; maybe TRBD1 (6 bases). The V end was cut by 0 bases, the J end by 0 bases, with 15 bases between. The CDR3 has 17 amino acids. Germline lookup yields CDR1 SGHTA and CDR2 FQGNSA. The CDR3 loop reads CASSLAKQGYHSYEQYF. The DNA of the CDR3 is TGTGCCAGCAGCTTAGCGAAGCAGGGGTACCACTCCTACGAGCAGTACTTC.

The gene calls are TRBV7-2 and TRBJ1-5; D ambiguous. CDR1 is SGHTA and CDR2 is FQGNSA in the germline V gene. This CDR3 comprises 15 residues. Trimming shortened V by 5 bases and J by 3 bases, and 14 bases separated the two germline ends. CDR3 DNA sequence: TGTGCCAGCAGCGCCGGGCACGGGTACAATCAGCCCCAGCATTTT. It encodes CASSAGHGYNQPQHF.

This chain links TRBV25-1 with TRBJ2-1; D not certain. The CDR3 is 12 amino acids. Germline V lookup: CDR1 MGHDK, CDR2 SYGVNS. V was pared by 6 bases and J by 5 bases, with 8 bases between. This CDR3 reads CASSQTNNEQFF. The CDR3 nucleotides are TGTGCCAGCAGCCAGACGAACAATGAGCAGTTCTTC.